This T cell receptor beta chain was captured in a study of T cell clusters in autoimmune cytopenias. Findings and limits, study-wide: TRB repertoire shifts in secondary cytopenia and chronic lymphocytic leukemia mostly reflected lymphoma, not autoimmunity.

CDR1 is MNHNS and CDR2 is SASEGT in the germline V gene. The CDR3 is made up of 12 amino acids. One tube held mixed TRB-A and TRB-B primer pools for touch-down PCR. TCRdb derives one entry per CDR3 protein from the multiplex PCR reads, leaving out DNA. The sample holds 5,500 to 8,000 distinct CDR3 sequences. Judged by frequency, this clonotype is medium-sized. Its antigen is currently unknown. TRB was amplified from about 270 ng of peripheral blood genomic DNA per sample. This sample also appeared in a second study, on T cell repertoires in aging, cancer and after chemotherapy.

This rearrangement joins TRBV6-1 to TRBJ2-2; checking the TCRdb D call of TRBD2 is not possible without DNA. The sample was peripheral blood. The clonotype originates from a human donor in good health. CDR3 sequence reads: CAAGASTGELFF.